The 5 T cell receptor beta chains below come from one sample, sequenced in a study of glioma-infiltrating T cells. Amplification of TCR alpha and beta CDR3 regions from RNA used iRepertoire nested multiplex PCR. Via MiXCR, TCRdb re-called the multiplex PCR reads, giving one row per CDR3 protein. The sample carries about 190,000 distinct CDR3 sequences, 30% to 40% recorded once. The sequenced sample was glioma tissue, nonneoplastic brain tissue, or PBMCs (not recorded which). These receptor sequences come from a human donor with low-grade glioma or glioblastoma, undergoing nonglioma brain surgery, or in good health (not recorded which).

This clonotype appeared many times. The J gene is TRBJ2-1, the V gene TRBV4-3, with 8 bases lining up with TRBD2. Germline CDR1 and CDR2: LGHNA and YSLEER. The J segment lost 8 bases and the V segment lost 0 bases, leaving 6 bases of the junction unmatched. CDR3 length: 15 residues. Here the CDR3 DNA reads TGCGCCAGCAGCCAAGAGTTGCGGGAGGTCGATGAGCAGTTCTTC. This sequence encodes CASSQELREVDEQFF.

Ten or more counts support this clonotype. This chain joins TRBV20-1 and TRBJ2-1; the D gene is possibly TRBD2 (6 bases). Germline V CDR1 and CDR2: DFQATT, SNEGSKA (reference sequence). CDR3 length: 15 residues. With 3 bases removed from V and 5 bases from J, the gap between germline ends came to 17 bases. DNA of the CDR3: TGCAGTGCTAGTCTCGTTCTAGCGAGGAACAATGAGCAGTTCTTC. It codes for CSASLVLARNNEQFF.

This clonotype has at least ten counts. The V and J genes are TRBV6-1 and TRBJ2-5; 10 nucleotides match TRBD1. Germline values: CDR1 MNHNS, CDR2 SASEGT. The CDR3 contains 14 residues. V lost 5 bases, J lost 5 bases, and 5 bases stayed unmatched. The CDR3 protein is CASSRGQGSETQYF. CDR3 nucleotide sequence: TGTGCCAGCAGTCGGGGACAGGGGTCGGAGACCCAGTACTTC.

This clonotype was seen more than once but under ten times. Here the CDR3 reads CASSFGQGVNTQYF. Written as DNA, the CDR3 is TGTGCCAGCAGTTTCGGACAGGGAGTAAATACGCAGTATTTT. J is TRBJ2-3 and V is TRBV12-3 or TRBV12-4; 8 nucleotides align to TRBD1. Trimming removed 3 bases from V and 7 bases from J; junction bases left unmatched: 6. The CDR3 totals 14 residues.

In its sample, this clonotype was seen many times. The CDR3 sequence: CASSGSAVDEQYF. The CDR3 region has the DNA TGTGCCAGTTCCGGGTCCGCAGTCGACGAGCAGTACTTC. V and J are TRBV3-1 and TRBJ2-7; D not resolved. The germline gives CDR1 LGHDT, CDR2 YNNKEL (reference sequence). This CDR3 has 13 amino acids. With 9 bases removed from V and 5 bases from J, the gap between germline ends came to 17 bases.